These 15 T cell receptor beta chains share one sample of origin, sequenced in a study of T cell responses to AZD1222 COVID-19 vaccine. The method was immunoSEQ multiplex PCR; TCRdb's version includes in-frame clones alone and lacks a portion of them. The top ten clones hold 5.2% of a sample with around 99,000 clones, 87% of them seen once. The sample consisted of peripheral blood, taken on day 0 of AZD1222 vaccination. The receptors stem from an adult in good health.

This clone was observed a single time. The genes are TRBV6-5 and TRBJ2-3, with 12 nucleotides matching TRBD2. Unmatched junction bases numbered 4, after V lost 6 bases and J lost 3 bases. Germline V lookup: CDR1 MNHEY, CDR2 SVGAGI. The CDR3 spans 15 residues. DNA of the CDR3: TGTGCCAGCAGGACTAGCGGGAGTATAACAGATACGCAGTATTTT. Encoded protein: CASRTSGSITDTQYF.

The chain carries TRBV6-1 and TRBJ1-4; TRBD1 matches 10 bases. This CDR3 contains 14 residues. In germline, CDR1 is MNHNS, CDR2 SASEGT. With V trimmed by 7 bases and J by 6 bases, 5 bases remained unmatched. CDR3 DNA sequence: TGTGCCAGCACAAGGACAGGGGGTGATGAAAAACTGTTTTTT. This translates into CASTRTGGDEKLFF.

This clone was detected only once. J is TRBJ2-5 and V is TRBV29-1; D is tentatively TRBD1 or TRBD2 (5 bases each). V lost 4 bases and J lost 5, with 20 bases in between. This CDR3 region has 15 residues. Germline V gene sequence: CDR1 SQVTM, CDR2 ANQGSEA. The chain's CDR3 is CSVGPGRALGETQYF. The DNA of the CDR3 is TGCAGCGTTGGGCCGGGACGAGCCCTAGGGGAGACCCAGTACTTC.

The V call is TRBV2, the J call TRBJ2-3; 8 bases are shared with TRBD2. Germline CDR1 reads SNHLY; CDR2 reads FYNNEI. V lost 7 bases and J lost 2; bases outside the gene matches: 11. CDR3 size: 16 residues. As DNA, the CDR3 is TGTGCCAGCACCTTTACGGCGGGGGGCCTCACAGATACGCAGTATTTT. Translated: CASTFTAGGLTDTQYF.

The chain couples TRBV7-2 to TRBJ1-4; D is perhaps TRBD1 (6 bases). The V end lost 2 bases, the J end lost 2 bases, and 18 bases lay between the germline ends. Germline values: CDR1 SGHTA, CDR2 FQGNSA. The CDR3 has 18 residues. Written as DNA, the CDR3 is TGTGCCAGCAGCTTATTCCGGGGGGGGCCAGGTACTAATGAAAAACTGTTTTTT. This translates into CASSLFRGGPGTNEKLFF.

The rearrangement joins TRBV5-1 to TRBJ1-1; D may be TRBD1 (6 bases). The CDR3 runs 13 residues. Trimming pared 5 bases from V and 4 bases from J, leaving 12 bases between. Germline values: CDR1 SGHRS, CDR2 YFSETQ. The CDR3 protein is CASRQGLGTEAFF. CDR3 in DNA: TGCGCCAGCAGACAGGGATTGGGCACTGAAGCTTTCTTT. Full variable domain (rest looked up from reference TRBV5-1 and TRBJ1-1): KAGVTQTPRYLIKTRGQQVTLSCSPISGHRSVSWYQQTPGQGLQFLFEYFSETQRNKGNFPGRFSGRQFSNSRSEMNVSTLELGDSALYLCASRQGLGTEAFFGQGTRLTVV.

The CDR3 is CASSLMENSPLHF. CDR3 in DNA: TGTGCCAGCAGCTTAATGGAAAATTCACCCCTCCACTTT. The chain couples TRBV7-9 to TRBJ1-6; no firm D call. Trimming removed 2 bases at V and 7 bases at J, with 6 bases between. Germline CDR1 reads SEHNR; CDR2 reads FQNEAQ (reference sequence). The CDR3 has 13 residues.

The chain combines TRBV4-1 with TRBJ1-2; D remains ambiguous. From germline, CDR1 is MGHRA and CDR2 YSYEKL. Between the trimmed V and J ends, which lost 0 bases and 2 bases, there was a span of 10 bases. This CDR3 has 15 amino acids. CDR3 sequence: CASSQDLAVNYGYTF. The DNA for the CDR3 is TGCGCCAGCAGCCAAGATCTAGCCGTGAACTATGGCTACACCTTC.

V and J are TRBV5-1 and TRBJ2-7; tentative D call: TRBD2 (5 bases). The CDR3 runs 12 residues. Germline V gives CDR1 SGHRS, CDR2 YFSETQ. V lost 1 base and J 7 bases, leaving 9 bases between the germline ends. This CDR3 reads CASSLNGGEQYF. The CDR3 DNA is TGCGCCAGCAGCTTGAACGGCGGGGAGCAGTACTTC.

This clone showed up just a few times. This chain joins TRBV3-1 (or the pseudogene TRBV3-2) and TRBJ1-2; 9 bases agree with TRBD1. The V gene's germline CDR1 is LGHDT and CDR2 YNNKEL (reference sequence). This CDR3 contains 14 residues. The V gene end was trimmed by 4 bases and the J gene end by 7 bases; junction bases not matched to a gene: 7. The CDR3 protein is CASSPQEDRGGYTF. CDR3 DNA: TGTGCCAGCAGCCCCCAGGAGGACAGGGGTGGCTACACCTTC.

The rearrangement uses TRBV7-8 and TRBJ2-7; 14 bases align to TRBD2. The CDR3 sequence is 18 residues long. Germline V gene lookup returns CDR1 SGHVS and CDR2 FQNEAQ. J lost 7 bases, V lost 4 bases, and 15 bases had no gene match. The CDR3 reads CASSSKDPGLAGAGEQYF. The CDR3 region has the DNA TGTGCCAGCAGCTCAAAAGACCCGGGACTAGCGGGAGCTGGAGAGCAGTACTTC.

The chain employs TRBV30 and TRBJ2-5; D might be TRBD1 or TRBD2, each matching 5 bases. The CDR3 is made up of 18 amino acids. In germline, CDR1 is GTSNPN, CDR2 SVGIG (reference sequence). Between the trimmed V and J ends, which lost 2 bases and 1 base, there was a span of 23 bases. The CDR3 nucleotides read TGTGCCTGGAGTTTGGGGCTAGCAGGTGTCCCTTCCCAAGAGACCCAGTACTTC. It translates to CAWSLGLAGVPSQETQYF. Variable domain in full (rest from reference TRBV30 and TRBJ2-5): SQTIHQWPATLVQPVGSPLSLECTVEGTSNPNLYWYRQAAGRGLQLLFYSVGIGQISSEVPQNLSASRPQDRQFILSSKKLLLSDSGFYLCAWSLGLAGVPSQETQYFGPGTRLLVL.

This clone appeared a single time. The rearrangement links TRBV3-1 (or the pseudogene TRBV3-2) to TRBJ2-3, with D possibly matching TRBD1 (5 bases). Trimming took off 6 bases at V and 1 base at J, with 14 bases between the two ends. The germline gives CDR1 LGHDT, CDR2 YNNKEL (reference sequence). This CDR3 has 15 residues. The chain's CDR3 is CASRDQQDRTDTQYF. The CDR3, as DNA: TGTGCCAGCAGGGACCAACAGGACCGCACAGATACGCAGTATTTT.

The V call is TRBV10-3, the J call TRBJ2-3; D gene unclear. V lost 0 bases to trimming and J lost 0 bases, with 13 bases between them. The CDR3 consists of 17 residues. CDR1 is ENHRY, CDR2 SYGVKD, per germline. CDR3 nucleotides: TGTGCCATCAGTGAGTCGGTTTGGGCCTCTAGCACAGATACGCAGTATTTT. As protein: CAISESVWASSTDTQYF.

The chain links TRBV2 to TRBJ2-6; D gene ambiguous. The CDR3 extends over 14 amino acids. V dropped 5 bases and J dropped 4 bases, with 9 bases sitting between them. CDR1 and CDR2 (germline): SNHLY, FYNNEI. CDR3 bases: TGTGCCAGCAGTCCCACATGGGGGGCCAACGTCCTGACTTTC. It yields the protein CASSPTWGANVLTF.